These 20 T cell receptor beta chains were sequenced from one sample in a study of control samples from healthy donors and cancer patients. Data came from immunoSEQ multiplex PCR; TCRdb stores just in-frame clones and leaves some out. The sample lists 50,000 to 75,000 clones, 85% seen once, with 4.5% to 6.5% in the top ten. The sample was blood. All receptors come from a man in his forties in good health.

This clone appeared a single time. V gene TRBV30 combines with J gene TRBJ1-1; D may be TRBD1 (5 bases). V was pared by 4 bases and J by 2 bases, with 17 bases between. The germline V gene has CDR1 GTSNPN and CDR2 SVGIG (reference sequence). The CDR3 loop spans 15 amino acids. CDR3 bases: TGTGCCTGGACCCATTCTAAAGACAGCAACACTGAAGCTTTCTTT. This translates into CAWTHSKDSNTEAFF. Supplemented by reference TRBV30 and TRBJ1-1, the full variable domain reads SQTIHQWPATLVQPVGSPLSLECTVEGTSNPNLYWYRQAAGRGLQLLFYSVGIGQISSEVPQNLSASRPQDRQFILSSKKLLLSDSGFYLCAWTHSKDSNTEAFFGQGTRLTVV.

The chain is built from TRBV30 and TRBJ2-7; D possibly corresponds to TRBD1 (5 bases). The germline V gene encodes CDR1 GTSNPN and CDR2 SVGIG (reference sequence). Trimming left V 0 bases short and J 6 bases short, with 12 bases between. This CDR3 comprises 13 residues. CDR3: CAWSVSGFGEQYF. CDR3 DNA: TGTGCCTGGAGTGTATCAGGGTTTGGCGAGCAGTACTTC.

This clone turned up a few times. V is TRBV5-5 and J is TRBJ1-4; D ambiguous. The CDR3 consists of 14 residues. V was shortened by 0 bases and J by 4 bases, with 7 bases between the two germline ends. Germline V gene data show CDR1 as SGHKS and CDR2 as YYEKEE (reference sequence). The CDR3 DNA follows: TGTGCCAGCAGCTTGGGTCAGCTTAATGAAAAACTGTTTTTT. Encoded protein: CASSLGQLNEKLFF.

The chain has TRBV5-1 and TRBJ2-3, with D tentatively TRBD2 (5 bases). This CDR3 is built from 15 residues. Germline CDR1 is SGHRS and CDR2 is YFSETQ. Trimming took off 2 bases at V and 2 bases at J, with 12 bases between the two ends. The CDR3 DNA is TGCGCCAGCAGCTTATCGGGGTACTCCACAGATACGCAGTATTTT. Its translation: CASSLSGYSTDTQYF.

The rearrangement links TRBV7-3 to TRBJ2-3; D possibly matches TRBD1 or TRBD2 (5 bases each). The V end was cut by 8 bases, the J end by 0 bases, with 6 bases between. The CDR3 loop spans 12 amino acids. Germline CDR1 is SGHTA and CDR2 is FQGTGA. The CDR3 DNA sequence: TGTGCCAGCGGGGGTAGCACAGATACGCAGTATTTT. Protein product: CASGGSTDTQYF.

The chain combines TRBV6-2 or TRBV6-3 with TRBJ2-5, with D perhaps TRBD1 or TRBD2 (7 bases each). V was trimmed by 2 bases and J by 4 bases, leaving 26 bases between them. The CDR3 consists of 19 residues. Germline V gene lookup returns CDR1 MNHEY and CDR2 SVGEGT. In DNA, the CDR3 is TGTGCCAGCAGTTACCCCATGGTTCGGGGGGACAGAGGACTAGAGACCCAGTACTTC. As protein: CASSYPMVRGDRGLETQYF.

The CDR3 region is CASSEGVREFF. The CDR3 DNA is TGTGCCAGCAGCGAAGGAGTCAGGGAGTTCTTC. The V gene is TRBV5-6, the J gene TRBJ2-1, with TRBD1 as a possible D gene (5 bases). CDR3 length: 11 residues. Per germline, CDR1 SGHDT and CDR2 YYEEEE. Trimming stripped 4 bases from V and 14 bases from J, with 13 bases between.

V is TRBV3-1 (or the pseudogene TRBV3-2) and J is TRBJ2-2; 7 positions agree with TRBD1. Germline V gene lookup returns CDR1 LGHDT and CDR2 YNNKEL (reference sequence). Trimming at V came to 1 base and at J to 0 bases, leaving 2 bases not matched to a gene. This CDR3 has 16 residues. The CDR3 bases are TGTGCCAGCAGCCAAGGCACAGGGGCGAACACCGGGGAGCTGTTTTTT. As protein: CASSQGTGANTGELFF.

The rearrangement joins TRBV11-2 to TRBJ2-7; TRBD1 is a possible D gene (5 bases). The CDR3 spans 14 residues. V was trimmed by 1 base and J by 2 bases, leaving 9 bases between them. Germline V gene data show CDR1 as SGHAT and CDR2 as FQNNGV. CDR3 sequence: CASSLGQTTYEQYF. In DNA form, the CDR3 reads TGTGCCAGCAGCTTAGGACAGACAACCTACGAGCAGTACTTC. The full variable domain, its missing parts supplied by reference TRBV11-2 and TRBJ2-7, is EAGVAQSPRYKIIEKRQSVAFWCNPISGHATLYWYQQILGQGPKLLIQFQNNGVVDDSQLPKDRFSAERLKGVDSTLKIQPAKLEDSAVYLCASSLGQTTYEQYFGPGTRLTVT.

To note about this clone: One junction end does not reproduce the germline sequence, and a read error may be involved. CDR3 bases: TGTGCCACCAGTAGAGGGTTTCAAGAGACCCAGTACTTC. Its translation: CATSRGFQETQYF. The genes are TRBV15 and TRBJ2-5; D may be TRBD2 (5 bases). CDR3 length: 13 residues. CDR1 and CDR2 (germline): LNHNV, YYDKDF (reference sequence). Drawing the rest from reference TRBV15 and TRBJ2-5, the complete variable domain is DAMVIQNPRYQVTQFGKPVTLSCSQTLNHNVMYWYQQKSSQAPKLLFHYYDKDFNNEADTPDNFQSRRPNTSFCFLDIRSPGLGDTAMYLCATSRGFQETQYFGPGTRLLVL.

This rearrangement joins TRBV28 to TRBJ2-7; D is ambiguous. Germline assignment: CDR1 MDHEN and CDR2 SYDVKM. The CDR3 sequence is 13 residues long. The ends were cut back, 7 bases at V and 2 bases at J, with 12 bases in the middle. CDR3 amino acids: CASTTLAAYEQYF. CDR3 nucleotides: TGTGCCAGCACGACGCTCGCTGCCTACGAGCAGTACTTC.

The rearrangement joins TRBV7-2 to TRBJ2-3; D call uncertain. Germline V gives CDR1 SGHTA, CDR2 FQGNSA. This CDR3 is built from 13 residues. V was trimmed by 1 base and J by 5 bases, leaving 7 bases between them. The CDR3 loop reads CASSLVGEDTQYF. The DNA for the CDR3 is TGTGCCAGCAGCTTAGTTGGGGAAGATACGCAGTATTTT.

The CDR3 DNA reads as TGTGCCAGCCGCGAGTTTGGTGGGGCCAACGTCCTGACTTTC. It specifies CASREFGGANVLTF. The V and J genes are TRBV7-8 and TRBJ2-6; no clear D. The CDR3 extends over 14 amino acids. From germline, CDR1 is SGHVS and CDR2 FQNEAQ. Trimming removed 8 bases from V and 3 bases from J, with 11 bases in between.

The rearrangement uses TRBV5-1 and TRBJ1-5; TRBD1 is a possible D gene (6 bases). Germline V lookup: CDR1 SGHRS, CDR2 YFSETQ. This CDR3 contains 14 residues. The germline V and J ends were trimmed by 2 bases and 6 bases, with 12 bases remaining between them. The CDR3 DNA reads TGCGCCAGCAGCTTAACAGGGTTGACTCAGCCCCAGCATTTT. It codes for CASSLTGLTQPQHF.

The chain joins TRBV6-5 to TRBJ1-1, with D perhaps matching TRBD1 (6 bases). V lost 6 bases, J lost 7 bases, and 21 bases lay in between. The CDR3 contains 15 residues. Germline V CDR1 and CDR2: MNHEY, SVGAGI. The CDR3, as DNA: TGTGCCAGCAGGACCAGACCCGGGACATTTTTTGAAGCTTTCTTT. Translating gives CASRTRPGTFFEAFF.

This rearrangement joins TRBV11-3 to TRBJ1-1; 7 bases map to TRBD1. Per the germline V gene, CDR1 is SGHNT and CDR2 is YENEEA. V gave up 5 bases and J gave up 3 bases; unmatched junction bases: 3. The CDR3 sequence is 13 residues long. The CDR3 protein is CASSLTGDTEAFF. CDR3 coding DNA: TGTGCCAGCAGCCTTACAGGGGACACTGAAGCTTTCTTT.

The CDR3 sequence is CASQRGRETEAFF. CDR3 DNA: TGTGCCTCCCAAAGGGGCAGGGAGACTGAAGCTTTCTTT. The V and J genes are TRBV10-3 and TRBJ1-1; D possibly corresponds to TRBD1 (5 bases). The CDR3 spans 13 residues. Trimming left V 11 bases short and J 5 bases short, with 18 bases between. Germline V CDR1 and CDR2: ENHRY, SYGVKD.

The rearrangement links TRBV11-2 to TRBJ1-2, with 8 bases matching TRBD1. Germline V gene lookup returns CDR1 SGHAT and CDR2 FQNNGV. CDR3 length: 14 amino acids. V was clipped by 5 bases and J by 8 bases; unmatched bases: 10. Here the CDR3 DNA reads TGTGCCAGCAGCCCCCAGGGGGCGCTTAGCGGCTACACCTTC. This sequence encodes CASSPQGALSGYTF.

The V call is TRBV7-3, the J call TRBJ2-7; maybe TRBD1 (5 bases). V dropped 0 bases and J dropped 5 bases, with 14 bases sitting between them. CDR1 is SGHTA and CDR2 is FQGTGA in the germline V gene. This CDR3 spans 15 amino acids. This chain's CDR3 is CASSLTGPPLDEQYF. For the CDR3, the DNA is TGTGCCAGCAGCTTAACGGGGCCTCCGCTGGACGAGCAGTACTTC.

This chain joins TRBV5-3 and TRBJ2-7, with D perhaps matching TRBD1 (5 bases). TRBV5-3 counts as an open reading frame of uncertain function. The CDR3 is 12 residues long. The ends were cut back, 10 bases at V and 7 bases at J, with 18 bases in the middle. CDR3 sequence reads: CACPQGFTEQYF. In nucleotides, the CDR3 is TGTGCCTGTCCCCAGGGCTTTACTGAGCAGTACTTC.